This TCR beta chain was identified during a study of blood T cell repertoires in COVID-19. About the research overall: Samples of COVID-19 (acute and convalescent) were obtained from the United States, Italy and Spain.

Cohort 3 donors were reported recovered after two negative PCRs, clearance, or symptom resolution. This CDR3 is 17 amino acids long. The trim removed 4 bases at V and 4 bases at J, leaving 15 bases unmatched. Germline CDR1 is SGDLS and CDR2 is YYNGEE. This clone was seen a single time. Sequenced by immunoSEQ multiplex PCR; TCRdb stores in-frame clones only, minus some. The sample has 220,000 or so clones; over 65% are singletons. Material for sequencing was PBMCs or T cells enriched from blood (not recorded which). This clonotype was sampled from an older woman who had recovered from COVID-19. This rearrangement joins TRBV9 to TRBJ1-1; the match to TRBD1 covers 8 bases. The CDR3 DNA follows: TGTGCCAGCAGCTCTCTCTACCTGGGACAGGCGGCCACTGAAGCTTTCTTT. This encodes CASSSLYLGQAATEAFF.